One and the same sample provided the 24 T cell receptor beta chains below, sequenced in a study of identical twins. TCRdb processed the 5' RACE reads anew with MiXCR; each CDR3 protein has one entry. The sample contains roughly 710,000 distinct CDR3 sequences, less than 7% of which appear only once. Input material: naive T cells sorted from blood. The receptors were gathered from a young man in good health.

This clonotype has at least ten counts. The chain combines TRBV20-1 with TRBJ2-3; D uncertain. The CDR3 spans 11 residues. V was pared by 2 bases and J by 3 bases, with 3 bases between. CDR1 is DFQATT and CDR2 is SNEGSKA in the germline V gene (reference sequence). This CDR3 is CSARRTDTQYF. The CDR3 DNA follows: TGCAGTGCTAGACGGACAGATACGCAGTATTTT.

In its sample, this clonotype was seen many times. The chain combines TRBV5-1 with TRBJ2-1; TRBD2 agrees at 7 bases. CDR1 is SGHRS, CDR2 YFSETQ, per germline. The V segment lost 4 bases and the J segment 7 bases; nucleotides outside the gene matches: 11. The length of the CDR3 is 15 residues. CDR3 DNA sequence: TGCGCCAGCAGCCCCGTCCTGAGCGGGAAGAATGAGCAGTTCTTC. Translation gives CASSPVLSGKNEQFF.

V gene TRBV4-3 combines with J gene TRBJ2-1; the D gene is possibly TRBD1 (5 bases). The V gene's germline CDR1 is LGHNA and CDR2 YSLEER. Trimming stripped 0 bases from V and 10 bases from J, with 16 bases between. CDR3 length: 15 amino acids. The CDR3 protein is CASSQDSLTDREQFF. The CDR3 nucleotides read TGCGCCAGCAGCCAAGACTCCTTGACAGATCGGGAGCAGTTCTTC.

The J gene is TRBJ2-4, the V gene TRBV18; D may be TRBD2 (5 bases). Germline V lookup: CDR1 KGHSH, CDR2 LQKENI. The CDR3 extends over 12 amino acids. V lost 11 bases to trimming and J lost 9 bases, with 17 bases between them. The CDR3 spells CASSGLLGIQYF. CDR3 coding DNA: TGTGCCTCCTCGGGATTGTTGGGCATTCAGTACTTC.

The chain recombines TRBV6-5 with TRBJ2-7; the D gene is possibly TRBD1 (6 bases). The germline gives CDR1 MNHEY, CDR2 SVGAGI. Between the trimmed V and J ends, which lost 1 base and 4 bases, there was a span of 17 bases. The CDR3 is 16 residues long. This CDR3 is CASSYLTPTGRYEQYV. CDR3 bases: TGTGCCAGCAGTTACTTAACCCCTACAGGGCGGTACGAGCAGTACGTC.

This clonotype showed up just a few times. The gene calls are TRBV19 and TRBJ1-1, with a possible D match to TRBD1 (5 bases). V dropped 4 bases and J dropped 3 bases, with 21 bases sitting between them. In germline, CDR1 is LNHDA, CDR2 SQIVND (reference sequence). The CDR3 runs 17 residues. CDR3 sequence reads: CASSKPYRDARDTEAFF. CDR3 sequence (DNA): TGTGCCAGTAGTAAACCATACCGGGACGCAAGGGACACTGAAGCTTTCTTT.

This rearrangement joins TRBV10-3 to TRBJ2-1; 10 bases are a match to TRBD2. The germline V gene encodes CDR1 ENHRY and CDR2 SYGVKD. The CDR3 covers 16 residues. V trimming: 2 bases; J trimming: 3 bases; junction bases outside the gene matches: 4. Here the CDR3 DNA reads TGTGCCATCAGTGAGGGAAGGACTAGCGGCTACAATGAGCAGTTCTTC. It specifies CAISEGRTSGYNEQFF.

This clonotype was seen a handful of times. The chain joins TRBV7-2 to TRBJ2-7; 7 positions agree with TRBD2. J lost 0 bases, V lost 4 bases, and 9 bases had no gene match. Germline V CDR1 and CDR2: SGHTA, FQGNSA. This CDR3 contains 16 residues. CDR3 DNA: TGTGCCAGCAGCTCCCTCTCCGGGAGGACCTCCTACGAGCAGTACTTC. It is translated as CASSSLSGRTSYEQYF. Full variable domain (rest looked up from reference TRBV7-2 and TRBJ2-7): GAGVSQSPSNKVTEKGKDVELRCDPISGHTALYWYRQSLGQGLEFLIYFQGNSAPDKSGLPSDRFSAERTGGSVSTLTIQRTQQEDSAVYLCASSSLSGRTSYEQYFGPGTRLTVT.

This clonotype was detected many times. V usage is TRBV5-4 and J usage is TRBJ2-1; possible D gene TRBD1, 8 bases. Germline-derived CDR1 and CDR2 are SGHNT and YYREEE (reference sequence). The V gene lost 4 bases and the J gene lost 0 bases, with 14 bases spanning the gap. The CDR3 covers 16 residues. For the CDR3, the DNA is TGTGCCAGCAGCCCCCACAGGGGGGGCTCCTACAATGAGCAGTTCTTC. The encoded protein is CASSPHRGGSYNEQFF.

This clonotype was counted at least ten times. The chain links TRBV5-1 to TRBJ2-2, with 9 nucleotides matching TRBD1. J gave up 3 bases and V 4 bases, and 4 bases lay outside the gene matches. The CDR3 runs 15 residues. Germline CDR1 SGHRS, CDR2 YFSETQ. CDR3 sequence reads: CASSHRGQDTGELFF. As DNA, the CDR3 is TGCGCCAGCAGCCACAGGGGGCAAGACACCGGGGAGCTGTTTTTT.

The sample holds many counts of this clonotype. The chain employs TRBV28 and TRBJ1-1; D may be TRBD1 (5 bases). The CDR3 has 14 residues. Germline CDR1 MDHEN, CDR2 SYDVKM. V lost 6 bases and J lost 1, with 12 bases in between. CDR3 coding DNA: TGTGCCAGCAGCACGACTCAGGGGAACACTGAAGCTTTCTTT. It is translated as CASSTTQGNTEAFF.

The chain links TRBV12-3 or TRBV12-4 to TRBJ2-1; 8 positions agree with TRBD2. V lost 0 bases and J lost 1; bases outside the gene matches: 8. The CDR3 contains 18 residues. The CDR3 spells CASSLALGVAGSYNEQFF. DNA for the CDR3: TGTGCCAGCAGTTTAGCGCTGGGGGTAGCGGGATCCTACAATGAGCAGTTCTTC.

V usage is TRBV30 and J usage is TRBJ2-7; D may be TRBD1 or TRBD2 (5 bases each). This CDR3 is built from 15 residues. The V gene's germline CDR1 is GTSNPN and CDR2 SVGIG (reference sequence). Trimming pared 3 bases from V and 1 base from J, leaving 16 bases between. Here the CDR3 reads CAWSDDTGGSYEQYF. The CDR3 nucleotides read TGTGCCTGGAGCGACGATACTGGGGGATCCTACGAGCAGTACTTC. The full variable domain, rest sourced from reference TRBV30 and TRBJ2-7, is SQTIHQWPATLVQPVGSPLSLECTVEGTSNPNLYWYRQAAGRGLQLLFYSVGIGQISSEVPQNLSASRPQDRQFILSSKKLLLSDSGFYLCAWSDDTGGSYEQYFGPGTRLTVT.

Many counts were recorded for this clonotype. CDR3: CASRAPGRLQFF. The DNA of the CDR3 is TGTGCCAGCAGAGCCCCGGGACGCCTACAGTTCTTC. J is TRBJ2-1 and V is TRBV12-3 or TRBV12-4; D may match TRBD1 or TRBD2 (5 bases each). The ends were cut back, 6 bases at V and 13 bases at J, with 16 bases in the middle. The CDR3 spans 12 residues.

This clonotype was found many times. The genes are TRBV12-3 or TRBV12-4 and TRBJ2-3; D is perhaps TRBD2 (5 bases). This CDR3 is built from 12 residues. V gave up 10 bases and J gave up 6 bases, with 14 bases separating them. The CDR3 is CATTPSLDTQYF. The CDR3 DNA is TGTGCCACCACGCCTAGCCTGGATACGCAGTATTTT.

V usage is TRBV7-6 and J usage is TRBJ2-1, with 7 nucleotides matching TRBD2. The CDR3 loop spans 16 amino acids. J gave up 2 bases and V 2 bases, and 6 bases lay outside the gene matches. Germline CDR1 and CDR2: SGHVS and FNYEAQ. CDR3: CASSLPSGDTYNEQFF. In DNA form, the CDR3 reads TGTGCCAGCAGCTTACCTAGCGGAGATACCTACAATGAGCAGTTCTTC.

This clonotype has at least ten counts. The V gene is TRBV28, the J gene TRBJ2-5; D gene unclear. CDR3 length: 16 amino acids. The V end lost 4 bases, the J end lost 0 bases, and 15 bases lay between the germline ends. From germline, CDR1 is MDHEN and CDR2 SYDVKM. DNA for the CDR3: TGTGCCAGCAGTTACCCCGCGCGGAAACACCAAGAGACCCAGTACTTC. Encoded protein: CASSYPARKHQETQYF.

This clonotype showed up many times. This chain links TRBV30 with TRBJ2-2, with a possible D match to TRBD2 (5 bases). CDR1 is GTSNPN, CDR2 SVGIG, per germline (reference sequence). This CDR3 is built from 15 residues. In DNA, the CDR3 is TGTGCTCAAGTCACTAGATTATCGAACACCGGGGAGCTGTTTTTT. This codes for CAQVTRLSNTGELFF.

This clonotype was counted only a few times. This sequence joins TRBV6-5 and TRBJ1-2, with D uncertain. Per germline, CDR1 MNHEY and CDR2 SVGAGI. Trimming removed 6 bases at V and 8 bases at J, with 13 bases between. The CDR3 runs to 12 residues. The CDR3 here is CASRRTNRGYTF. CDR3 DNA: TGTGCCAGCAGAAGGACCAACCGGGGCTACACCTTC.

The genes are TRBV6-1 and TRBJ1-2; no clear D. Germline CDR1 reads MNHNS; CDR2 reads SASEGT. The length of the CDR3 is 14 residues. V lost 6 bases, J lost 0 bases, and 11 bases lay in between. The CDR3 spells CASSDQLSNYGYTF. The DNA of the CDR3 is TGTGCCAGCAGCGATCAGCTGTCTAACTATGGCTACACCTTC.

Comment on this clonotype: One base away lies a much larger clone, so this may be a sequencing read error. The rearrangement links TRBV5-1 to TRBJ2-5; D gene unclear. The CDR3 covers 13 residues. The germline CDR1 and CDR2 sequences are SGHRS and YFSETQ. The DNA of the CDR3 is TGCGCCAGCAGCTTGGGAATCGCGGAGACCCTGTACTTC. Amino acid sequence: CASSLGIAETLYF.

This chain connects TRBV5-1 to TRBJ2-2; possible D gene TRBD2, 6 bases. V lost 4 bases to trimming and J lost 6 bases, with 13 bases between them. The germline gives CDR1 SGHRS, CDR2 YFSETQ. The CDR3 has 14 residues. The CDR3 region has the DNA TGCGCCAGCAGCCCTAGCGTTAACGCCGGGGAGCTGTTTTTT. Translation: CASSPSVNAGELFF.

The V call is TRBV4-3, the J call TRBJ2-3, with 9 bases aligning to TRBD2. The CDR3 is made up of 14 amino acids. Per germline, CDR1 LGHNA and CDR2 YSLEER. V lost 3 bases to trimming and J lost 3 bases; unmatched junction nucleotides: 1. The CDR3 DNA is TGCGCCAGCAGCCAGCGGGAGGGGACAGATACGCAGTATTTT. Its translation: CASSQREGTDTQYF.

The chain is built from TRBV20-1 and TRBJ2-7; weak D call: TRBD1 (6 bases). Germline lookup yields CDR1 DFQATT and CDR2 SNEGSKA (reference sequence). The CDR3 has 13 amino acids. The V gene lost 6 bases and the J gene lost 7 bases, with 19 bases spanning the gap. The CDR3 protein is CSAIQGQGREQYF. The CDR3 DNA is TGCAGTGCAATCCAGGGGCAGGGTCGGGAGCAGTACTTC.